Reported below is one T cell receptor beta chain. Authors' methods: Researchers report that nucleated cell counts were estimated from reference gene primer amplification. Libraries were prepared by immunoSEQ multiplex PCR; TCRdb keeps only in-frame clonotypes and omits some of them. V and J calls and clone size are given by that table; D and trimming were obtained from the DNA. The sample has hundreds of thousands of clones, roughly nine tenths seen once; the top ten hold 2.5% to 3%. Unmatched junction bases numbered 8, after V lost 3 bases and J lost 2 bases. The CDR3 covers 16 residues. Germline V CDR1 and CDR2: WSHSY, SAAADI. The data are from a study of blood T cell repertoires in COVID-19. This study enrolled people aged about 18 to 100 from 24 US geographic areas. The study assigned cohorts using participant-reported clinical history. Recovery meant two consecutive negative NP/OP PCR tests, professional clearance, or resolved symptoms.

J is TRBJ2-7 and V is TRBV10-2, with 9 bases fitting TRBD2. This clonotype originated in a woman between 25 and 40 years old who had recovered from COVID-19. Sequencing input: PBMCs or T cells enriched from blood (not recorded which). The chain's CDR3 is CASSDNLAGHAYEQYF. DNA of the CDR3: TGCGCCAGCAGTGATAACCTAGCGGGACACGCCTACGAGCAGTACTTC.